What follows are 25 T cell receptor beta chains derived from one specimen sequenced in a study of Tregs in tolerant kidney transplant recipients. This table comes from immunoSEQ multiplex PCR, and its TCRdb copy is limited to in-frame clones, with some not included. The sample lists 200,000 to 300,000 clones, more than 65% seen once, with approximately 0.69% in the top ten. Sequencing used CD4+ T cells from blood. The receptors were gathered from a human donor in good health.

Here the CDR3 reads CASSLGSGIGGYTF. CDR3 nucleotide sequence: TGTGCCAGCAGCTTGGGAAGTGGGATCGGCGGCTACACCTTC. The chain couples TRBV5-4 to TRBJ1-2, with D uncertain. This CDR3 has 14 residues. CDR1 and CDR2 from the germline V gene are SGHNT and YYREEE (reference sequence). Trimming took 0 bases from V and 8 from J, leaving 14 bases between them.

For this clone: An end of the junction differs from the germline gene, which may be a read error. CDR3 sequence reads: CASSRQMGQVVFF. In DNA form, the CDR3 reads TGTGCCAGCAGCCGCCAAATGGGACAGGTGGTATTTTTT. The chain uses TRBV7-2 and TRBJ1-3; 8 bases line up with TRBD1. Germline values: CDR1 SGHTA, CDR2 FQGNSA. The CDR3 sequence is 13 residues long.

The V call is TRBV29-1, the J call TRBJ1-2; D perhaps matches TRBD1 (6 bases). Germline CDR1 and CDR2: SQVTM and ANQGSEA. V was clipped by 2 bases and J by 8 bases, with 15 bases between them. This CDR3 has 13 residues. The CDR3 nucleotides are TGCAGCGTTGAATGGGGGCCGAAGGGAGGCTACACCTTC. It codes for CSVEWGPKGGYTF.

The genes are TRBV6-1 and TRBJ1-5; tentative D call: TRBD1 (5 bases). Trimming took 1 base from V and 4 from J, leaving 5 bases between them. The germline gives CDR1 MNHNS, CDR2 SASEGT. The CDR3 extends over 13 amino acids. The DNA of the CDR3 is TGTGCCAGCAGTGAAGAGGGGAATCAGCCCCAGCATTTT. This codes for CASSEEGNQPQHF.

CDR3 sequence: CASSRPGRRRETQYF. In DNA form, the CDR3 reads TGTGCCAGCAGCCGTCCCGGACGGAGGAGGGAGACCCAGTACTTC. The chain links TRBV14 to TRBJ2-5; a weak D match, TRBD2 (5 bases). V lost 4 bases and J lost 5, with 17 bases in between. CDR1 is SGHDN, CDR2 FVKESK, per germline. The CDR3 has 15 residues.

The gene calls are TRBV4-2 and TRBJ2-1, with D uncertain. Germline assignment: CDR1 LGHNA and CDR2 YNFKEQ. This CDR3 comprises 16 residues. V shed 0 bases and J shed 5 bases, with 14 bases lying between them. CDR3 protein: CASSQDSPDGNNEQFF. For the CDR3, the DNA is TGTGCCAGCAGCCAAGATTCCCCGGACGGCAACAATGAGCAGTTCTTC.

This chain joins TRBV18 and TRBJ2-5, with D unclear. The J call may not be correct, given that the DNA end is closer to TRBJ2-7. The V gene's germline CDR1 is KGHSH and CDR2 LQKENI. The CDR3 is 13 amino acids. The CDR3 spells CASSPGLAYEQYF. The CDR3 DNA sequence: TGTGCCAGCTCACCTGGGCTCGCCTACGAGCAGTACTTC.

The genes are TRBV25-1 and TRBJ2-3; 9 bases fit TRBD2. Per the germline V gene, CDR1 is MGHDK and CDR2 is SYGVNS. This CDR3 has 17 amino acids. J gave up 6 bases and V 0 bases, and 10 bases lay outside the gene matches. The CDR3 loop reads CASSEYRASGMGDTQYF. The CDR3 DNA is TGTGCCAGCAGTGAATACCGGGCTAGCGGGATGGGGGATACGCAGTATTTT.

This clone was observed once. This sequence joins TRBV6-5 and TRBJ2-2; D remains unclear. The CDR3 has 13 amino acids. CDR1 is MNHEY, CDR2 SVGAGI, per germline. With 5 bases removed from V and 7 bases from J, the gap between germline ends came to 11 bases. The CDR3 sequence is CASSEQTNGELFF. For the CDR3, the DNA is TGTGCCAGCAGTGAACAAACTAACGGGGAGCTGTTTTTT.

Only a few counts were recorded for this clone. V usage is TRBV6-1 and J usage is TRBJ2-3, with D unclear. V was cut by 11 bases and J by 0 bases, with 15 bases left in between. Per germline, CDR1 MNHNS and CDR2 SASEGT. This CDR3 spans 14 amino acids. CDR3 sequence (DNA): TGTGCCCTCAGTGAGTCTACTAGCACAGATACGCAGTATTTT. Its translation: CALSESTSTDTQYF.

The count of this clone is one. This chain connects TRBV10-1 to TRBJ2-5; 7 bases match TRBD1. The DNA end is a closer match to TRBJ2-7, so the J assignment may be wrong. The V gene's germline CDR1 is WNHNN and CDR2 SYGVQD (reference sequence). The CDR3 loop spans 12 amino acids. The CDR3 bases are TGCGCCAGCAGTGACAGGGGGACCGAGCAGTACTTC. This codes for CASSDRGTEQYF.

The chain combines TRBV12-5 with TRBJ2-1; no clear D gene. The CDR3 is 14 residues long. CDR1 is LGHNT, CDR2 FRNRAP, per germline. Between the trimmed V and J ends, which lost 5 bases and 2 bases, there was a span of 10 bases. The CDR3 spells CASGPGKTYNEQFF. CDR3 sequence (DNA): TGTGCTAGTGGTCCAGGAAAGACCTACAATGAGCAGTTCTTC. Full variable domain (remainder filled in from reference TRBV12-5 and TRBJ2-1): DARVTQTPRHKVTEMGQEVTMRCQPILGHNTVFWYRQTMMQGLELLAYFRNRAPLDDSGMPKDRFSAEMPDATLATLKIQPSEPRDSAVYFCASGPGKTYNEQFFGPGTRLTVL.

The chain carries TRBV11-1 and TRBJ2-7, with D hard to call. The CDR3 totals 11 residues. V lost 6 bases to trimming and J lost 6 bases, with 9 bases between them. CDR1 and CDR2 from the germline V gene are SGHAT and FQDESV (reference sequence). CDR3 DNA sequence: TGTGCCAGCAGTCGTCGAGGCGAGCAGTACTTC. As protein: CASSRRGEQYF.

The V and J genes are TRBV29-1 and TRBJ2-3, with D tentatively TRBD1 (5 bases). Germline V gives CDR1 SQVTM, CDR2 ANQGSEA. V lost 7 bases, J lost 0 bases, and 5 bases lay in between. This CDR3 has 11 amino acids. This chain's CDR3 is CSEGSTDTQYF. The CDR3 nucleotides read TGCAGCGAGGGGAGCACAGATACGCAGTATTTT.

The gene calls are TRBV29-1 and TRBJ2-6, with 7 positions matching TRBD2. The V and J ends lost 6 bases and 4 bases, in that order; junction bases with no gene match: 9. Germline CDR1 SQVTM, CDR2 ANQGSEA. This CDR3 has 15 residues. CDR3 protein: CSVSGTGSGANVLTF. The CDR3 DNA is TGCAGCGTCAGCGGGACCGGGTCGGGGGCCAACGTCCTGACTTTC.

This clone appeared a few times. The gene calls are TRBV10-3 and TRBJ2-7; 11 positions match TRBD2. Germline values: CDR1 ENHRY, CDR2 SYGVKD. V dropped 6 bases and J dropped 3; count of bases not matched to a gene: 7. The CDR3 sequence is 15 residues long. The CDR3 loop is CAISFGTSGVYEQYF. The CDR3 DNA is TGTGCCATCAGCTTTGGGACTAGCGGCGTCTACGAGCAGTACTTC.

The CDR3: CASSKDRGPLNYGYTF. The CDR3 bases are TGTGCCAGCAGTAAGGACAGGGGTCCTCTTAACTATGGCTACACCTTC. The chain has TRBV2 and TRBJ1-2, with 9 nucleotides matching TRBD1. After removal of 5 bases from V and 1 base from J, the junction contained 8 bases not matched to a gene. Germline CDR1 is SNHLY and CDR2 is FYNNEI. The CDR3 extends over 16 amino acids.

V gene TRBV6-4 combines with J gene TRBJ2-1; TRBD1 aligns across 11 bases. This CDR3 is 15 amino acids long. Germline CDR1 reads MRHNA; CDR2 reads SNTAGT. Trimming took 6 bases from V and 2 from J; bases not matched to a gene: 3. The CDR3 region has the DNA TGTGCCAGCAGCATGGACAGGGGGCCCTACAATGAGCAGTTCTTC. Protein product: CASSMDRGPYNEQFF.

The chain uses TRBV14 and TRBJ2-5; D is perhaps TRBD1 (5 bases). Germline V CDR1 and CDR2: SGHDN, FVKESK. This CDR3 has 18 residues. V was clipped by 0 bases and J by 2 bases, with 19 bases between them. The CDR3 bases are TGTGCCAGCAGCCAAGACAGGGTTCGGGCAGGCTTTCAAGAGACCCAGTACTTC. Translation: CASSQDRVRAGFQETQYF.

The rearrangement joins TRBV2 to TRBJ2-1, with TRBD2 matching 7 bases. The CDR3 is made up of 16 amino acids. The V and J ends lost 0 bases and 5 bases, in that order; junction bases with no gene match: 7. Germline assignment: CDR1 SNHLY and CDR2 FYNNEI. The chain's CDR3 is CASSEAPGLGNNEQFF. The CDR3 coding sequence is TGTGCCAGCAGTGAAGCGCCTGGACTAGGAAACAATGAGCAGTTCTTC. Together with reference TRBV2 and TRBJ2-1, the CDR3 gives the full variable domain: EPEVTQTPSHQVTQMGQEVILRCVPISNHLYFYWYRQILGQKVEFLVSFYNNEISEKSEIFDDQFSVERPDGSNFTLKIRSTKLEDSAMYFCASSEAPGLGNNEQFFGPGTRLTVL.

This chain connects TRBV6-5 to TRBJ1-1; 11 bases are a match to TRBD1. J gave up 4 bases and V 6 bases, and 7 bases lay outside the gene matches. CDR1 and CDR2 (germline): MNHEY, SVGAGI. The CDR3 is 15 amino acids. The CDR3 bases are TGTGCCAGCAGCGACGGGGGGACAGGGGGCACTGAAGCTTTCTTT. Translating it yields CASSDGGTGGTEAFF.

The table lists this clone with a few counts. This sequence joins TRBV6-1 and TRBJ2-2; D is possibly TRBD1 (6 bases). CDR3 length equals 16 residues. V dropped 4 bases and J dropped 4 bases, with 16 bases sitting between them. Per the germline V gene, CDR1 is MNHNS and CDR2 is SASEGT. CDR3 nucleotide sequence: TGTGCCAGCAGTGGCCAAGGGGGACCACCCACCGGGGAGCTGTTTTTT. Translation gives CASSGQGGPPTGELFF.

The V call is TRBV29-1, the J call TRBJ2-7; D might be TRBD1 (6 bases). Germline V gene lookup returns CDR1 SQVTM and CDR2 ANQGSEA. V was shortened by 3 bases and J by 3 bases, with 15 bases between the two germline ends. There are 14 residues in the CDR3. In nucleotides, the CDR3 is TGCAGCGTTGACCACGGAGAGGACAGCTACGAGCAGTACTTC. Residues: CSVDHGEDSYEQYF.

The chain joins TRBV15 to TRBJ1-4; D gene uncertain. This CDR3 comprises 16 residues. Germline V CDR1 and CDR2: LNHNV, YYDKDF (reference sequence). The ends were cut back, 0 bases at V and 0 bases at J, with 8 bases in the middle. The CDR3 region has the DNA TGTGCCACCAGCAGAGAAATTGGAGCAACTAATGAAAAACTGTTTTTT. Its translation: CATSREIGATNEKLFF.

V is TRBV30 and J is TRBJ1-3, with no clear D. Germline V gene sequence: CDR1 GTSNPN, CDR2 SVGIG (reference sequence). The CDR3 is 13 amino acids. V was clipped by 2 bases and J by 0 bases, with 5 bases between them. The CDR3 loop reads CAWSQVSGNTIYF. In DNA form, the CDR3 reads TGTGCCTGGAGTCAGGTCTCTGGAAACACCATATATTTT.